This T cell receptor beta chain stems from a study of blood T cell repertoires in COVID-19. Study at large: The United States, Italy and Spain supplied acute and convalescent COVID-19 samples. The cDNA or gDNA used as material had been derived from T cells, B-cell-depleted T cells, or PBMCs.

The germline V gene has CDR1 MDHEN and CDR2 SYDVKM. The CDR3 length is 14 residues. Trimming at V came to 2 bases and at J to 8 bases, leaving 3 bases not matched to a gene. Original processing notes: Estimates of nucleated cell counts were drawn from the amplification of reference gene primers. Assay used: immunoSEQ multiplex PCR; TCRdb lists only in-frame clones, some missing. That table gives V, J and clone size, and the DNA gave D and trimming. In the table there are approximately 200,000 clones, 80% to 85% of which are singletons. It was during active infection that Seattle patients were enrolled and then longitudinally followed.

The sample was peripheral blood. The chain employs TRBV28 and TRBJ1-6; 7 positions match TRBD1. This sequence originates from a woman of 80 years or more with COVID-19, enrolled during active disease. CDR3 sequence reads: CASSLGDRYSPLHF. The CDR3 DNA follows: TGTGCCAGCAGTTTAGGGGACAGATATTCACCCCTCCACTTT.